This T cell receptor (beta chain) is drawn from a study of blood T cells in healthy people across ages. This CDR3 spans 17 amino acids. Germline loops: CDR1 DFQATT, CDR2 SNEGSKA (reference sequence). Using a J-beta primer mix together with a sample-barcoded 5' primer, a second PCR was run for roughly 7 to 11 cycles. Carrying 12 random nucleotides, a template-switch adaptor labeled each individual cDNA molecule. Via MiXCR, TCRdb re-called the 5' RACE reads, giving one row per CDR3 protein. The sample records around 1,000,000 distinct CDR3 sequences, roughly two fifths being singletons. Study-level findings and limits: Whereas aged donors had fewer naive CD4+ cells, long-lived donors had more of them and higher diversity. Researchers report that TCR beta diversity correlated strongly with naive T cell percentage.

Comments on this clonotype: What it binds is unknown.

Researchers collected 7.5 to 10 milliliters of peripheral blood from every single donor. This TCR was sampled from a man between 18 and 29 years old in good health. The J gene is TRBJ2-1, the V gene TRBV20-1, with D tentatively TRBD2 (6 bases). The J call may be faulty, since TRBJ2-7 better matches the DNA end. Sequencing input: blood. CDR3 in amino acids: CSARDLEEGRSYNEQYF. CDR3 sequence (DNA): TGCAGTGCTAGAGATCTCGAGGAGGGACGGAGTTACAATGAGCAGTACTTC.